This TCR beta chain emerged from a study of T cells in narcolepsy. As for the study in general: Healthy controls were enrolled alongside patients with narcolepsy type 1 or type 2.

With respect to this clone: The antigen remains undetermined.

Clones were read by immunoSEQ multiplex PCR, and TCRdb kept only the in-frame ones, dropping some. Of around 16,000 clones in the sample, 85% to 90% are singletons; the top ten hold 35% to 40%. General study points: Autoreactive clonotypes reportedly recurred in blood of same and different patients, not controls. No autoreactive T cell clone sequences appeared in some memory CD4+ repertoires.

CDR3 length: 15 amino acids. The germline gives CDR1 GTSNPN, CDR2 SVGIG (reference sequence). Trimming cost V 3 bases and J 7 bases, with 16 bases left between them. This chain connects TRBV30 to TRBJ1-6; D is uncertain. Sequencing was done on a sample of memory (CD45RA-) CD4+ T cells from blood. The source is a human donor in good health. CDR3 DNA: TGTGCCTGGAGAAAACCCGGGCAACGCAATTCACCCCTCCACTTT. It encodes CAWRKPGQRNSPLHF.